This TCR beta chain was recovered during a study of blood T cell repertoires in COVID-19 (TCRdb year 2020). Background for the entire study: Samples covering the acute and convalescent phases of COVID-19 were provided by collaborators in the United States, Italy and Spain. Samples were obtained from the ongoing ImmuneRACE study (first 160 participants) and from about 1,300 subjects provided by 6 global collaborators. Sample metadata almost always included a de-identified subject ID, COVID-19 status, age in years and sex. The repertoires were released in a freely available public database meant as a resource for research on the immune response to SARS-CoV-2. Subjects who had been exposed to COVID-19, were actively infected with it, or had recovered from it provided the deeply sampled blood TCRbeta repertoires that made up the dataset. The material from the prospective study consisted of cDNA or gDNA derived from T cells, B-cell-depleted T cells, or PBMCs. Where HLA class I and class II types were available, the types were taken from metadata supplied by the sample provider, not from assay-based typing. General conclusions and limits of the study: The quantity of clinical and demographic metadata differed by source and by participant and was supplied without curation.

Enrolling through a virtual design, the prospective study's participants ranged in age from roughly 18 to 95 years and lived across more than 20 United States geographic areas. To assign participants to cohorts, the prospective study relied on clinical history that participants themselves reported in a screening survey and a study questionnaire. Mobile phlebotomists in the prospective study collected whole blood, serum and a nasopharyngeal or oropharyngeal swab from every participant. Additional blood draws and questionnaires over an approximately 2-month period could optionally be provided by prospective study participants. Before DNA extraction, prospective study blood samples were shipped either frozen or at room temperature. This clone showed up just once. Its binding antigen is unknown. Base qualities were left out, and no much larger clone turns up one base away. TCRbeta CDR3 regions were amplified from genomic DNA using the immunoSEQ Assay, a bias-controlled multiplex PCR. In the paper's pipeline: The number of nucleated cells in each sample was estimated by amplification of reference gene primers within the assay. To quantify the absolute abundance of each unique TCRbeta CDR3 rearrangement, sequence reads were collapsed and filtered. For each sample, productive Simpson clonality was calculated by taking the square root of Simpson's diversity index across productive rearrangements. As stored in TCRdb, this immuneACCESS dataset retains in-frame rearrangements with V and J assigned. A fraction of the clones does not appear; measured against another copy, unresolved V genes explain less than half of the discrepancy, and the remainder lacks a known reason. That table supplies the V and J calls and clone size; D and trimming were determined from the DNA. This sample lists about 400,000 clones; 70% to 90% were detected once. Approximately 2% of the sample rests with the top ten.

V and J are truncated by 6 bases and 2 bases respectively, leaving an intervening sequence of 16 bases. From the germline V gene, CDR1 is SNHLY and CDR2 is FYNNEI. From cysteine to phenylalanine, the CDR3 is 15 amino acids long. The read is trimmed to its CDR3 DNA, 45 bases read in frame from base 1. The sequence was collected from a woman aged 40 to 50 with acute COVID-19. The sequence is built from TRBV2 and TRBJ1-2; the D region possibly corresponds to TRBD1 (5 bases align). The specimen sequenced was PBMCs or T cells enriched from blood (not recorded which). Here the CDR3 is given as CASRRQGHKNYGYTF. Here is the DNA: TGTGCCAGCAGGAGGCAGGGCCATAAGAACTATGGCTACACCTTC.